Below are 30 T cell receptor beta chains sequenced from a single sample in a study of cytomegalovirus exposure and HLA in healthy donors. The PCR used 60 Vbeta and 13 Jbeta primers. Sequencing was performed with immunoSEQ multiplex PCR; in TCRdb, only in-frame clones are kept and a portion is missing. This table holds over 100,000 clones, 69% found once. Sequencing input: PBMCs. Every receptor here comes from an older woman in good health and CMV-seropositive.

As regards this clone: The sample has other DNA sequences that encode this CDR3 too. The chain joins TRBV6-5 to TRBJ2-7, with 8 nucleotides matching TRBD2. The V and J ends lost 0 bases and 1 base, in that order; junction bases with no gene match: 2. Germline CDR1 and CDR2: MNHEY and SVGAGI. CDR3 length equals 15 residues. DNA for the CDR3: TGTGCCAGCAGTTACTCCGGGAGGGGGTCCTACGAGCAGTACTTC. Protein product: CASSYSGRGSYEQYF.

The genes are TRBV5-1 and TRBJ2-3; D might be TRBD1 (6 bases). V lost 2 bases and J 6 bases, leaving 7 bases between the germline ends. In germline, CDR1 is SGHRS, CDR2 YFSETQ. CDR3 length equals 12 residues. DNA of the CDR3: TGCGCCAGCAGCTTACAGGGCGATACGCAGTATTTT. Protein sequence: CASSLQGDTQYF. The full variable domain, completed using reference TRBV5-1 and TRBJ2-3, is KAGVTQTPRYLIKTRGQQVTLSCSPISGHRSVSWYQQTPGQGLQFLFEYFSETQRNKGNFPGRFSGRQFSNSRSEMNVSTLELGDSALYLCASSLQGDTQYFGPGTRLTVL.

This clone was counted between two and nine times. The gene calls are TRBV19 and TRBJ1-1, with TRBD1 as a possible D gene (6 bases). The CDR3 runs 12 residues. The V and J ends lost 5 bases and 7 bases respectively, with 11 bases between them. Germline lookup yields CDR1 LNHDA and CDR2 SQIVND (reference sequence). CDR3 residues: CASSLQGIEAFF. The CDR3 DNA reads as TGTGCCAGTAGTTTACAGGGAATTGAAGCTTTCTTT.

This CDR3 reads CASSRQGLNTEAFF. In nucleotides, the CDR3 is TGTGCCAGCAGCCGACAGGGACTGAACACTGAAGCTTTCTTT. The V gene is TRBV7-8, the J gene TRBJ1-1, with 7 nucleotides matching TRBD1. The V segment lost 5 bases and the J segment 0 bases; nucleotides outside the gene matches: 3. The germline V gene has CDR1 SGHVS and CDR2 FQNEAQ. The CDR3 length is 14 residues.

The rearrangement joins TRBV6-5 to TRBJ2-7; 9 nucleotides agree with TRBD2. Germline CDR1 and CDR2: MNHEY and SVGAGI. V shed 2 bases and J 2 bases; nucleotides not matched to a gene: 4. The CDR3 is 15 amino acids. In nucleotides, the CDR3 is TGTGCCAGCAGTTACGGAGCGGGGGGTACCTACGAGCAGTACTTC. Translation: CASSYGAGGTYEQYF.

The chain recombines TRBV6-6 with TRBJ1-5; 9 bases map to TRBD1. Germline assignment: CDR1 MNHNY and CDR2 SVGAGI (reference sequence). V lost 4 bases, J lost 0 bases, and 4 bases stayed unmatched. The CDR3 totals 16 residues. CDR3 loop: CASSSAGQGSNQPQHF. CDR3 nucleotides: TGTGCCAGCAGTTCCGCGGGACAGGGTAGCAATCAGCCCCAGCATTTT.

This clone occurred once. The chain is built from TRBV10-2 and TRBJ2-7, with D perhaps TRBD2 (6 bases). This CDR3 has 16 amino acids. CDR1 and CDR2 (germline): WSHSY, SAAADI. V was clipped by 6 bases and J by 4 bases, with 22 bases between them. CDR3 residues: CASSRGSGGFGYEQYF. In DNA, the CDR3 is TGCGCCAGCAGCCGGGGGTCCGGGGGATTCGGGTACGAGCAGTACTTC.

The table lists this clone with a few counts. The rearrangement joins TRBV12-5 to TRBJ1-1; 7 bases fit TRBD1. V shed 5 bases, J shed 1 base, and the junction held 1 base outside the gene matches. The CDR3 contains 13 residues. Germline-derived CDR1 and CDR2 are LGHNT and FRNRAP. The CDR3 sequence is CASGRQGNTEAFF. The CDR3 nucleotides are TGTGCTAGTGGTCGACAGGGGAACACTGAAGCTTTCTTT. Using reference TRBV12-5 and TRBJ1-1 for the parts outside the CDR3, the full variable domain is DARVTQTPRHKVTEMGQEVTMRCQPILGHNTVFWYRQTMMQGLELLAYFRNRAPLDDSGMPKDRFSAEMPDATLATLKIQPSEPRDSAVYFCASGRQGNTEAFFGQGTRLTVV.

V and J are TRBV11-2 and TRBJ1-1; D is possibly TRBD1 (6 bases). V lost 3 bases and J 6 bases, leaving 11 bases between the germline ends. This CDR3 is 13 amino acids long. The germline V gene encodes CDR1 SGHAT and CDR2 FQNNGV. The CDR3: CASSFTGMSEAFF. The CDR3 region has the DNA TGTGCCAGCAGCTTTACAGGGATGTCTGAAGCTTTCTTT.

J is TRBJ2-2 and V is TRBV19; 7 positions agree with TRBD1. V dropped 5 bases and J dropped 2; count of bases not matched to a gene: 5. Germline values: CDR1 LNHDA, CDR2 SQIVND (reference sequence). There are 15 residues in the CDR3. CDR3 in amino acids: CASSPGQTNTGELFF. CDR3 coding DNA: TGTGCCAGTAGTCCGGGACAGACTAACACCGGGGAGCTGTTTTTT. The full variable domain, its missing parts supplied by reference TRBV19 and TRBJ2-2, is DGGITQSPKYLFRKEGQNVTLSCEQNLNHDAMYWYRQDPGQGLRLIYYSQIVNDFQKGDIAEGYSVSREKKESFPLTVTSAQKNPTAFYLCASSPGQTNTGELFFGEGSRLTVL.

The rearrangement links TRBV7-2 to TRBJ2-5; TRBD1 is a possible D gene (5 bases). Germline assignment: CDR1 SGHTA and CDR2 FQGNSA. CDR3 length: 14 amino acids. V shed 5 bases and J shed 2 bases, with 12 bases lying between them. The DNA for the CDR3 is TGTGCCAGCAGCGCTAGGACATATCAAGAGACCCAGTACTTC. It specifies CASSARTYQETQYF.

This chain connects TRBV5-1 to TRBJ1-4; 8 bases are shared with TRBD1. Germline V gene sequence: CDR1 SGHRS, CDR2 YFSETQ. The CDR3 has 16 residues. Trimming took 3 bases from V and 3 from J; bases not matched to a gene: 7. The CDR3 sequence is CASSSGPQGANEKLFF. The CDR3 nucleotides read TGCGCCAGCAGCTCGGGCCCACAGGGGGCTAATGAAAAACTGTTTTTT. Using reference TRBV5-1 and TRBJ1-4 for the parts outside the CDR3, the full variable domain is KAGVTQTPRYLIKTRGQQVTLSCSPISGHRSVSWYQQTPGQGLQFLFEYFSETQRNKGNFPGRFSGRQFSNSRSEMNVSTLELGDSALYLCASSSGPQGANEKLFFGSGTQLSVL.

The table lists this clone with a count of one. The V gene is TRBV5-1, the J gene TRBJ2-7, with 9 positions matching TRBD1. The germline V gene has CDR1 SGHRS and CDR2 YFSETQ. The CDR3 extends over 14 amino acids. Unmatched junction bases numbered 5, after V lost 4 bases and J lost 3 bases. The CDR3 reads CASSPGQGYYEQYF. CDR3 bases: TGCGCCAGCAGCCCGGGACAGGGATACTACGAGCAGTACTTC.

This chain uses TRBV7-8 with TRBJ1-1; D remains ambiguous. With 1 base removed from V and 1 base from J, the gap between germline ends came to 10 bases. The CDR3 spans 15 residues. The germline V gene has CDR1 SGHVS and CDR2 FQNEAQ. As DNA, the CDR3 is TGTGCCAGCAGCTTAGAAGACATTGGGAACACTGAAGCTTTCTTT. Amino acids: CASSLEDIGNTEAFF. Full variable domain (outside the CDR3, taken from reference TRBV7-8 and TRBJ1-1): GAGVSQSPRYKVAKRGQDVALRCDPISGHVSLFWYQQALGQGPEFLTYFQNEAQLDKSGLPSDRFFAERPEGSVSTLKIQRTQQEDSAVYLCASSLEDIGNTEAFFGQGTRLTVV.

This clone was observed once. The chain has TRBV27 and TRBJ1-3; perhaps TRBD1 as D (6 bases). The V gene lost 6 bases and the J gene lost 1 base, with 13 bases spanning the gap. In germline, CDR1 is MNHEY, CDR2 SMNVEV (reference sequence). CDR3 length: 15 residues. The CDR3 nucleotides are TGTGCCAGCAGGCCAACAGGGTCGTCTGGAAACACCATATATTTT. Translation: CASRPTGSSGNTIYF.

This clone was counted between two and nine times. This rearrangement joins TRBV7-7 to TRBJ2-3; D is possibly TRBD2 (5 bases). Per germline, CDR1 SSHAT and CDR2 FNYEAQ (reference sequence). This CDR3 is built from 14 residues. Trimming removed 1 base at V and 2 bases at J, with 7 bases between. The CDR3 DNA reads as TGTGCCAGCAGCTTAGGCGGGTTCACAGATACGCAGTATTTT. It translates to CASSLGGFTDTQYF.

The rearrangement joins TRBV29-1 to TRBJ1-1; D gene ambiguous. With 7 bases removed from V and 4 bases from J, the gap between germline ends came to 10 bases. From germline, CDR1 is SQVTM and CDR2 ANQGSEA. The CDR3 is 11 amino acids. CDR3 loop: CSAASGTEAFF. CDR3 in DNA: TGCAGCGCGGCCTCGGGCACTGAAGCTTTCTTT.

The J gene is TRBJ1-3, the V gene TRBV28, with TRBD1 matching 8 bases. The CDR3 length is 15 residues. Germline V gene data show CDR1 as MDHEN and CDR2 as SYDVKM. V gave up 5 bases and J gave up 3 bases; unmatched junction bases: 6. The DNA for the CDR3 is TGTGCCAGCAGTGAATCGACAGGGGTTGGAAACACCATATATTTT. Amino acids: CASSESTGVGNTIYF.

This chain joins TRBV6-5 and TRBJ1-2; 7 bases match TRBD1. This CDR3 has 14 amino acids. CDR1 MNHEY and CDR2 SVGAGI come from the germline V gene. V shed 8 bases, J shed 4 bases, and the junction held 10 bases outside the gene matches. The CDR3 region has the DNA TGTGCCAGCGCCCGAGGGGGCGCGAGCTATGGCTACACCTTC. It specifies CASARGGASYGYTF.

The V and J genes are TRBV4-2 and TRBJ2-2, with 10 bases that match TRBD2. The V and J ends lost 4 bases and 4 bases, in that order; junction bases with no gene match: 9. The CDR3 runs 17 residues. Germline lookup yields CDR1 LGHNA and CDR2 YNFKEQ. The CDR3 DNA is TGTGCCAGCAGCCGAGACCTTAGCGGGGGGCCCACCGGGGAGCTGTTTTTT. It codes for CASSRDLSGGPTGELFF.

V and J are TRBV27 and TRBJ1-6; 8 bases match TRBD1. Per germline, CDR1 MNHEY and CDR2 SMNVEV (reference sequence). The V segment lost 2 bases and the J segment 4 bases; nucleotides outside the gene matches: 4. The CDR3 contains 16 residues. The CDR3 loop reads CASSLGQGGYNSPLHF. In DNA, the CDR3 is TGTGCCAGCAGTTTAGGACAGGGAGGTTATAATTCACCCCTCCACTTT.

The DNA for the CDR3 is TGTGCCAGCAGCGTAACAGACTATGGCTACACCTTC. As protein: CASSVTDYGYTF. This sequence joins TRBV9 and TRBJ1-2; no clear D. Trimming removed 1 base at V and 3 bases at J, with 4 bases between. CDR3 size: 12 residues. CDR1 is SGDLS and CDR2 is YYNGEE in the germline V gene.

This sequence joins TRBV6-1 and TRBJ1-2, with TRBD1 matching over 7 bases. Per germline, CDR1 MNHNS and CDR2 SASEGT. The CDR3 is 13 residues long. With V trimmed by 6 bases and J by 5 bases, 6 bases remained unmatched. This CDR3 is CASSGQELYGYTF. The DNA for the CDR3 is TGTGCCAGCAGCGGACAGGAGCTTTATGGCTACACCTTC.

V usage is TRBV19 and J usage is TRBJ2-3, with D possibly TRBD2 on 5 matching bases. Trimming removed 7 bases from V and 2 bases from J, with 13 bases in between. CDR3 length: 14 residues. Germline CDR1 LNHDA, CDR2 SQIVND (reference sequence). CDR3 DNA: TGTGCCAGTACAGGTAGGGAGAACACAGATACGCAGTATTTT. Protein: CASTGRENTDTQYF.

V is TRBV7-2 and J is TRBJ2-1; 7 positions agree with TRBD2. Per germline, CDR1 SGHTA and CDR2 FQGNSA. The CDR3 runs to 16 residues. V was clipped by 3 bases and J by 3 bases; unmatched bases: 8. Here the CDR3 reads CASSLGGAGNYNEQFF. The DNA for the CDR3 is TGTGCCAGCAGCTTGGGAGGGGCAGGCAACTACAATGAGCAGTTCTTC.

This clone was picked up a small number of times. The V and J genes are TRBV19 and TRBJ1-6; TRBD1 matches at 7 bases. The CDR3 consists of 14 residues. Per the germline V gene, CDR1 is LNHDA and CDR2 is SQIVND (reference sequence). Trimming cost V 8 bases and J 3 bases; bases outside gene matches: 4. CDR3 nucleotide sequence: TGTGCCAGTCGAGGACAGGTCTATAATTCACCCCTCCACTTT. Translation gives CASRGQVYNSPLHF.

The chain carries TRBV30 and TRBJ1-4; tentative D call: TRBD1 (6 bases). Looked up from germline, CDR1 is GTSNPN and CDR2 is SVGIG (reference sequence). The CDR3 is made up of 12 amino acids. V was clipped by 5 bases and J by 7 bases, with 11 bases between them. Here the CDR3 reads CAWGGQVEKLFF. As DNA, the CDR3 is TGTGCCTGGGGGGGCCAAGTTGAAAAACTGTTTTTT.

The chain is built from TRBV7-2 and TRBJ2-6; 8 positions agree with TRBD1. This CDR3 comprises 16 residues. Germline V gene lookup returns CDR1 SGHTA and CDR2 FQGNSA. The V gene end was trimmed by 2 bases and the J gene end by 2 bases; junction bases not matched to a gene: 2. CDR3 nucleotide sequence: TGTGCCAGCAGCTTATCGACAGGGGCTGGGGCCAACGTCCTGACTTTC. The encoded protein is CASSLSTGAGANVLTF.

This chain uses TRBV6-1 with TRBJ1-1; D gene uncertain. Germline V lookup: CDR1 MNHNS, CDR2 SASEGT. The CDR3 runs 13 residues. V dropped 4 bases and J dropped 8 bases, with 14 bases sitting between them. The CDR3 DNA is TGTGCCAGCAGTGCCCCCCCGGGTAACGAAGCTTTCTTT. This sequence encodes CASSAPPGNEAFF.

The chain combines TRBV20-1 with TRBJ2-1, with D tentatively TRBD1 (5 bases). CDR3 length: 11 residues. In germline, CDR1 is DFQATT, CDR2 SNEGSKA (reference sequence). V was clipped by 3 bases and J by 14 bases, with 14 bases between them. The CDR3 loop is CSASRQIRKFF. CDR3 nucleotides: TGCAGTGCTAGCCGACAGATAAGGAAGTTCTTC.